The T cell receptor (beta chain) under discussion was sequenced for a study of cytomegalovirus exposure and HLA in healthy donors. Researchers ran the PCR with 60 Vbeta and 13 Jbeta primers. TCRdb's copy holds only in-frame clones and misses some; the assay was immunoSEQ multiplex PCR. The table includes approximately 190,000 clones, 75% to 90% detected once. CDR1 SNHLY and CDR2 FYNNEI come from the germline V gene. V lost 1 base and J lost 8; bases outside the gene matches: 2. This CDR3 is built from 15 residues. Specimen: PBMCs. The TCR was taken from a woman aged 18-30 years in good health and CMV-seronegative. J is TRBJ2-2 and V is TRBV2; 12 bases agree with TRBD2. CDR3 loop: CASSEGLAGAGELFF. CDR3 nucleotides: TGTGCCAGCAGTGAAGGACTAGCGGGAGCTGGGGAGCTGTTTTTT. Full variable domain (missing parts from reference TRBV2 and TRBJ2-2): EPEVTQTPSHQVTQMGQEVILRCVPISNHLYFYWYRQILGQKVEFLVSFYNNEISEKSEIFDDQFSVERPDGSNFTLKIRSTKLEDSAMYFCASSEGLAGAGELFFGEGSRLTVL.